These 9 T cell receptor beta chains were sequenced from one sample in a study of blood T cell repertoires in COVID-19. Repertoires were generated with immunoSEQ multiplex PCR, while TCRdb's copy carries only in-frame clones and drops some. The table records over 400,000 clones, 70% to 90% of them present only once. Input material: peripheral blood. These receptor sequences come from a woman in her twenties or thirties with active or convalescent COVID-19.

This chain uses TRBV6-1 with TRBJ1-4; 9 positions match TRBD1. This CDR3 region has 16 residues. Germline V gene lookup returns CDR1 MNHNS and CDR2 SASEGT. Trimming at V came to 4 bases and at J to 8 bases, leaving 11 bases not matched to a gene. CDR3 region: CASSGQQGASWEKLFF. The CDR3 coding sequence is TGTGCCAGCAGTGGCCAACAGGGGGCATCTTGGGAAAAACTGTTTTTT.

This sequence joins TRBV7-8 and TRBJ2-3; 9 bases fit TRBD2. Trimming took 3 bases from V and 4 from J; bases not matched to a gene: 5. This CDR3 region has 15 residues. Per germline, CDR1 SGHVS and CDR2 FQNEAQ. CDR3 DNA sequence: TGTGCCAGCAGCTTCTTGCGGGGGGGGGCAGATACGCAGTATTTT. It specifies CASSFLRGGADTQYF.

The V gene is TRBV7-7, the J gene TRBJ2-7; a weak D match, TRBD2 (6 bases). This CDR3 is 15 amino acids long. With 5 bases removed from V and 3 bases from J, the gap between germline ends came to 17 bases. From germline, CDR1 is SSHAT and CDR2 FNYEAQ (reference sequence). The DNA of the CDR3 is TGTGCCAGCAGCCAAGGTGCGGGGTTGAACTACGAGCAGTACTTC. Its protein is CASSQGAGLNYEQYF.

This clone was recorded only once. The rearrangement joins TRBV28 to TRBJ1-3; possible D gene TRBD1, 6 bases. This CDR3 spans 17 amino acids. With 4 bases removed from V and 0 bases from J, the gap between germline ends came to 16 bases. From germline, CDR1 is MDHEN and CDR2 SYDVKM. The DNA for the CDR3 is TGTGCCAGCAGTTCCATCCCGGGGGGCCTCTCTGGAAACACCATATATTTT. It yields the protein CASSSIPGGLSGNTIYF.

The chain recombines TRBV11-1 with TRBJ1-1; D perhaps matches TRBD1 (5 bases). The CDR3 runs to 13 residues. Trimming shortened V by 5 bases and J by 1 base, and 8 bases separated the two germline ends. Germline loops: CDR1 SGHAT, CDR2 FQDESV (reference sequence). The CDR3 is CASSTTGNTEAFF. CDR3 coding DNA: TGTGCCAGCAGCACAACAGGGAACACTGAAGCTTTCTTT.

The CDR3 spells CASSLGGGRTEAFF. The DNA for the CDR3 is TGCGCCAGCAGCTTGGGCGGCGGGAGGACTGAAGCTTTCTTT. The chain has TRBV5-1 and TRBJ1-1; D gene uncertain. The V end was cut by 0 bases, the J end by 5 bases, with 11 bases between. The germline gives CDR1 SGHRS, CDR2 YFSETQ. This CDR3 is 14 amino acids long.

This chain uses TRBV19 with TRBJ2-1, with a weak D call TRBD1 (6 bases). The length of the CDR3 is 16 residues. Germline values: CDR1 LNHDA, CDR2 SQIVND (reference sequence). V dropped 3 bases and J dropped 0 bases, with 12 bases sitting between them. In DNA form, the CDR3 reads TGTGCCAGTAGTATTGGGACAAGGAGCTCCTACAATGAGCAGTTCTTC. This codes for CASSIGTRSSYNEQFF.

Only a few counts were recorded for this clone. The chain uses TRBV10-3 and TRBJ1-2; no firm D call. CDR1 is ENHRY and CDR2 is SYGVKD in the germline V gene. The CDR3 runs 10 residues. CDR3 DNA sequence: TGTGAGCCCCCGGAGTATGGCTACACCTTC. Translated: CEPPEYGYTF.

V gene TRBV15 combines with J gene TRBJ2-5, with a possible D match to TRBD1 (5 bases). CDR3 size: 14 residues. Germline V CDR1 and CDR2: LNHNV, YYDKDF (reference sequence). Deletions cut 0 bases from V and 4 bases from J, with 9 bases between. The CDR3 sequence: CATSREGQGETQYF. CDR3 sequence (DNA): TGTGCCACCAGCAGAGAGGGGCAGGGAGAGACCCAGTACTTC.